Each of the 10 T cell receptor beta chains below was sequenced from the same sample in a study of T-cell memory formation after mild COVID-19. TCRdb passed the 5' RACE reads through MiXCR, listing each CDR3 protein once. Among about 390,000 distinct CDR3 sequences listed, under 25% were seen once. The sample comprised PBMCs or a T cell subset sorted from them (not recorded which). The receptors were sampled from an adult woman who had mild COVID-19 (a few samples of this study predate the infection). Cell type and time point are not known.

This clonotype was counted a few times. V usage is TRBV11-2 and J usage is TRBJ2-5; 7 nucleotides align to TRBD2. With V trimmed by 4 bases and J by 3 bases, 11 bases remained unmatched. The CDR3 has 16 residues. CDR1 is SGHAT and CDR2 is FQNNGV in the germline V gene. Written as DNA, the CDR3 is TGTGCCAGCAGCTCCGGGGGGTGGCAGATTAAAGAGACCCAGTACTTC. It codes for CASSSGGWQIKETQYF.

This clonotype was counted between two and nine times. The rearrangement links TRBV12-3 or TRBV12-4 to TRBJ2-3; 8 bases match TRBD1. The J segment lost 7 bases and the V segment lost 5 bases, leaving 14 bases of the junction unmatched. The CDR3 extends over 16 amino acids. CDR3 region: CASSLQGTGSMNTQYF. The CDR3 coding sequence is TGTGCCAGCAGTCTGCAAGGGACAGGTTCTATGAATACGCAGTATTTT.

The V and J genes are TRBV7-9 and TRBJ1-1; possible D gene TRBD1, 5 bases. The CDR3 runs 11 residues. The V end lost 6 bases, the J end lost 11 bases, and 13 bases lay between the germline ends. Germline V gene lookup returns CDR1 SEHNR and CDR2 FQNEAQ (reference sequence). CDR3 region: CASSRDRRAFF. The CDR3 nucleotides read TGTGCCAGCAGTCGGGACCGAAGGGCTTTCTTT.

This clonotype was counted at least ten times. This rearrangement joins TRBV5-1 to TRBJ1-1; no reliable D call. The CDR3 is 13 amino acids. With 0 bases removed from V and 1 base from J, the gap between germline ends came to 4 bases. Looked up from germline, CDR1 is SGHRS and CDR2 is YFSETQ. CDR3 sequence: CASSLGENTEAFF. Here the CDR3 DNA reads TGCGCCAGCAGCTTGGGAGAGAACACTGAAGCTTTCTTT.

This clonotype was recorded many times. CDR3 in amino acids: CASTPPGTSGGETQYF. The CDR3 region has the DNA TGTGCCAGCACCCCTCCCGGGACTAGCGGGGGAGAGACCCAGTACTTC. The chain has TRBV7-9 and TRBJ2-5; TRBD2 agrees at 14 bases. V lost 7 bases and J lost 4; bases outside the gene matches: 8. The germline V gene has CDR1 SEHNR and CDR2 FQNEAQ (reference sequence). The CDR3 totals 16 residues.

This clonotype was counted at least ten times. The rearrangement joins TRBV7-9 to TRBJ2-2; no firm D call. The CDR3 consists of 12 residues. Deletions cut 4 bases from V and 0 bases from J, with 0 bases between. CDR1 is SEHNR, CDR2 FQNEAQ, per germline (reference sequence). The CDR3 nucleotides are TGTGCCAGCAGCTCGAACACCGGGGAGCTGTTTTTT. As protein: CASSSNTGELFF.

Of note for this clonotype: Being one base from a much bigger clone, this may be a read error. V is TRBV4-1 and J is TRBJ2-1; TRBD2 matches 13 bases. The V and J ends lost 0 bases and 14 bases, in that order; junction bases with no gene match: 10. CDR3 size: 16 residues. The V gene's germline CDR1 is MGHRA and CDR2 YSYEKL. The CDR3 is CASSQDRGTSGVEKFF. The CDR3 DNA follows: TGCGCCAGCAGCCAAGATCGGGGGACTAGCGGGGTAGAGAAGTTCTTC.

This clonotype was counted once. V gene TRBV29-1 combines with J gene TRBJ2-1, with 10 bases aligning to TRBD2. Germline lookup yields CDR1 SQVTM and CDR2 ANQGSEA. This CDR3 contains 13 residues. V gave up 8 bases and J gave up 7 bases; unmatched junction bases: 8. The DNA for the CDR3 is TGCAGCAGTGAGAGCGGGGGGGAAAATGAGCAGTTCTTC. Translating gives CSSESGGENEQFF.

The rearrangement uses TRBV7-9 and TRBJ2-1; 7 bases are shared with TRBD2. CDR1 is SEHNR and CDR2 is FQNEAQ in the germline V gene (reference sequence). The CDR3 runs 15 residues. The ends lost 3 bases at V and 3 bases at J; junction bases unmatched: 5. CDR3 sequence (DNA): TGTGCCAGCAGCTTTCCGGGACTACTCTACAATGAGCAGTTCTTC. This translates into CASSFPGLLYNEQFF.

This clonotype was seen a few times. V and J are TRBV29-1 and TRBJ2-3; 12 nucleotides align to TRBD2. Germline-derived CDR1 and CDR2 are SQVTM and ANQGSEA. CDR3 length: 14 residues. J gave up 3 bases and V 4 bases, and 2 bases lay outside the gene matches. CDR3 bases: TGCAGCGTTGGACTAGCGGGAGTAACAGATACGCAGTATTTT. Encoded protein: CSVGLAGVTDTQYF.